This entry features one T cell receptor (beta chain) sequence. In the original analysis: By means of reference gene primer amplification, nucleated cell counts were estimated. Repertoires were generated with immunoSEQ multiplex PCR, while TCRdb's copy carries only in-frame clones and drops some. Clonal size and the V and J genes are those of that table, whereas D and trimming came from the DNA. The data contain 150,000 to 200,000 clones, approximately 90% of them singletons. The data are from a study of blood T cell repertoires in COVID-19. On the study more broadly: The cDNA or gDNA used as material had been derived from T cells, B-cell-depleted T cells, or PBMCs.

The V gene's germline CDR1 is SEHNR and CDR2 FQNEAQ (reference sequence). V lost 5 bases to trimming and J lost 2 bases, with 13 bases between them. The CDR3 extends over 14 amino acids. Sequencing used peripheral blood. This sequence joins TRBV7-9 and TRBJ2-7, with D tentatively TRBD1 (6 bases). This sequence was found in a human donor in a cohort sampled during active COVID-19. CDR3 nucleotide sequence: TGTGCCAGCAGCGCCTCACAGGGTCCCTACGAGCAGTACTTC. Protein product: CASSASQGPYEQYF.